This T cell receptor beta chain is from a study of blood T cell repertoires in COVID-19. Turning to the study itself: Italy, Spain and the United States were the sources of the convalescent and acute COVID-19 samples. PBMCs, B-cell-depleted T cells, or T cells were the source of the cDNA or gDNA that made up the material.

Assay: immunoSEQ multiplex PCR; the TCRdb copy retains only in-frame clones and omits some. The table shows 300,000 or so clones, with more than 80% occurring only once. CDR3 length equals 14 residues. Germline lookup yields CDR1 SEHNR and CDR2 FQNEAQ (reference sequence). Trimming took 4 bases from V and 2 from J, leaving 11 bases between them. The chain combines TRBV7-9 with TRBJ2-5; D is possibly TRBD1 (6 bases). Sequencing used peripheral blood. The origin of this receptor is a middle-aged woman with acute or convalescent COVID-19. The CDR3 DNA reads TGTGCCAGCAGCTGGTTTGGGACACAAGAGACCCAGTACTTC. Protein: CASSWFGTQETQYF. Filled out from reference TRBV7-9 and TRBJ2-5, the complete variable domain reads DTGVSQNPRHKITKRGQNVTFRCDPISEHNRLYWYRQTLGQGPEFLTYFQNEAQLEKSRLLSDRFSAERPKGSFSTLEIQRTEQGDSAMYLCASSWFGTQETQYFGPGTRLLVL.